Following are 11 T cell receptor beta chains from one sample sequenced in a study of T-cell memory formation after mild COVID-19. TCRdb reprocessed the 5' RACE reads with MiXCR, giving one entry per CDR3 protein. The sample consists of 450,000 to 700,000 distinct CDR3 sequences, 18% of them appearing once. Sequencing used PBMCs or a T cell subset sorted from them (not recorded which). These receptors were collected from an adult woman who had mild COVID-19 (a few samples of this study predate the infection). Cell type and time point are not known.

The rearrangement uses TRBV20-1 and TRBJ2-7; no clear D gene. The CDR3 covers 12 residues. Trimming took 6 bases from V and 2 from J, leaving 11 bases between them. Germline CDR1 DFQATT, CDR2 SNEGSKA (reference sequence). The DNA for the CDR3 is TGCAGTGCCGAAAGGGATCCCTACGAGCAGTACTTC. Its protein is CSAERDPYEQYF.

The CDR3 loop reads CASRGQGVRNTEAFF. DNA of the CDR3: TGTGCCAGCAGGGGACAGGGGGTTCGGAACACTGAAGCTTTCTTT. The chain couples TRBV12-3 or TRBV12-4 to TRBJ1-1, with 11 bases that match TRBD1. The CDR3 covers 15 residues. The V segment lost 6 bases and the J segment 1 base; nucleotides outside the gene matches: 4.

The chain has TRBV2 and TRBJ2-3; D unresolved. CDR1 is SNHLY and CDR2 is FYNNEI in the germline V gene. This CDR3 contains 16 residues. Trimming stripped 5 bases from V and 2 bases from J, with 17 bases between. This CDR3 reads CASSRLPASATDTQYF. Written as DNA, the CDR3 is TGTGCCAGCAGTCGTCTCCCAGCCTCTGCCACAGATACGCAGTATTTT.

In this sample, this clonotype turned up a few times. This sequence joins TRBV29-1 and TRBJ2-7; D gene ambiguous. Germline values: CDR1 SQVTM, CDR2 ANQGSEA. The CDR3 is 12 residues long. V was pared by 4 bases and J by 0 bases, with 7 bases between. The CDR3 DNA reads TGCAGCGTTGTAGTTCTCTCCTACGAGCAGTACTTC. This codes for CSVVVLSYEQYF.

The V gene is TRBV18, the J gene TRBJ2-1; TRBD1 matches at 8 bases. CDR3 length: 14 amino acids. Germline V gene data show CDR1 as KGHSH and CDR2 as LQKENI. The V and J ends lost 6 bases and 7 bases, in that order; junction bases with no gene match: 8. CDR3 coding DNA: TGTGCCAGCTCCGCCCAGGGGGCGGCGAATGAGCAGTTCTTC. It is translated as CASSAQGAANEQFF.

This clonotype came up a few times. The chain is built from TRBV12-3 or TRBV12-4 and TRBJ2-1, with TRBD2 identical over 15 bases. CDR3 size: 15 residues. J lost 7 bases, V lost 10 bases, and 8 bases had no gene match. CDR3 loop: CATGTSGGPGNEQFF. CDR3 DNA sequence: TGTGCCACTGGGACTAGCGGGGGGCCGGGGAATGAGCAGTTCTTC.

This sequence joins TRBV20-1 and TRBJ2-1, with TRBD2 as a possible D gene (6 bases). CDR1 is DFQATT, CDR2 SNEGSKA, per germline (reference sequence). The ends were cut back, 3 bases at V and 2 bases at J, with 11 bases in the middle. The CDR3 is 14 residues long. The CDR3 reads CSASGGDAYNEQFF. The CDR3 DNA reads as TGCAGTGCTAGCGGAGGGGACGCCTACAATGAGCAGTTCTTC.

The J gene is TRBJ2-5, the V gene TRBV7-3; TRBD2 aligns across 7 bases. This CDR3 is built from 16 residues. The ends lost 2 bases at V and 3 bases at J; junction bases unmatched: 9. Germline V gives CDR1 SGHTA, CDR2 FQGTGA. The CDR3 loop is CASSLDQTSGKETQYF. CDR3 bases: TGTGCCAGCAGCTTAGATCAAACGAGCGGGAAAGAGACCCAGTACTTC.

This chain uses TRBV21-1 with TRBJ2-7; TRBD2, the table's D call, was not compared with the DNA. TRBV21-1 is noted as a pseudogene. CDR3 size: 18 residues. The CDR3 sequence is CASSSLTTPEGRPYEQYF. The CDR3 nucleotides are TGTGCCAGCAGCAGCCTCACCACACCGGAGGGCCGCCCCTACGAGCAGTACTTC.

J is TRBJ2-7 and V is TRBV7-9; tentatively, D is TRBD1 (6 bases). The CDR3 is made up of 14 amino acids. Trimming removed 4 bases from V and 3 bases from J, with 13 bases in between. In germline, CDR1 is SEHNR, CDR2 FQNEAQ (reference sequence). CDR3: CASSYGTRVYEQYF. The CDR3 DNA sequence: TGTGCCAGCAGCTACGGGACAAGGGTCTACGAGCAGTACTTC.

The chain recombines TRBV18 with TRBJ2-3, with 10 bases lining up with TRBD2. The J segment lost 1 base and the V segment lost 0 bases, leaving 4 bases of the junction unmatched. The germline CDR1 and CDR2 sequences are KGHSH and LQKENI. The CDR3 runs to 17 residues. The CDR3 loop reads CASSPPGLALGTDTQYF. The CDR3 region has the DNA TGTGCCAGCTCACCACCGGGACTAGCGTTGGGCACAGATACGCAGTATTTT.